These T cell receptor beta chains were read from a single sample in a study of blood T cell repertoires in COVID-19. Repertoires were generated with immunoSEQ multiplex PCR, while TCRdb's copy carries only in-frame clones and drops some. The repertoire holds about 250,000 clones, over 75% seen once, with about 9.3% in the top ten. The sample consisted of PBMCs or T cells enriched from blood (not recorded which). The receptors stem from a woman in her 50s with acute COVID-19. Both conserved end residues are part of each CDR3. Each record gives: V gene, J gene, D gene, clone size, CDR3 protein, CDR3 DNA. The D gene is left open where the match is weak. Clone size is given for some rows only: seen once, a few or many times, or a class if the clone is expanded.

V: TRBV4-2; J: TRBJ2-6; D: .; size: .; CDR3: CASSQVNRVGSGANVLTF; DNA: TGTGCCAGCAGCCAAGTGAACAGGGTTGGGTCTGGGGCCAACGTCCTGACTTTC
V: TRBV7-7; J: TRBJ1-5; D: .; size: .; CDR3: CASSPQENQPQHF; DNA: TGTGCCAGCAGCCCCCAAGAGAATCAGCCCCAGCATTTT
V: TRBV2; J: TRBJ2-3; D: .; size: .; CDR3: CASTPPVGRKSSTDTQYF; DNA: TGTGCCAGCACCCCACCGGTGGGCAGGAAGTCTAGCACAGATACGCAGTATTTT
V: TRBV6-5; J: TRBJ2-1; D: .; size: once; CDR3: CASSRVLARGNEQFF; DNA: TGTGCCAGCAGTCGCGTCCTAGCCAGGGGAAATGAGCAGTTCTTC
V: TRBV9; J: TRBJ1-1; D: .; size: once; CDR3: CASSPAGTEAFF; DNA: TGTGCCAGCAGCCCCGCCGGGACTGAAGCTTTCTTT
V: TRBV14; J: TRBJ2-7; D: TRBD1; size: .; CDR3: CASSQDPGQGSYEQYF; DNA: TGTGCCAGCAGCCAAGATCCAGGACAGGGCTCTTACGAGCAGTACTTC
V: TRBV7-2; J: TRBJ2-7; D: TRBD1; size: .; CDR3: CASSLQQGSHEQYF; DNA: TGTGCCAGCAGCTTACAACAGGGGAGCCACGAGCAGTACTTC
V: TRBV6-5; J: TRBJ2-6; D: .; size: .; CDR3: CAGGDSGANVLTF; DNA: TGTGCCGGCGGAGACTCTGGGGCCAACGTCCTGACTTTC
V: TRBV7-2; J: TRBJ2-7; D: .; size: .; CDR3: CASSPSSYEQYF; DNA: TGTGCCAGCAGCCCCTCCTCCTACGAGCAGTACTTC
V: TRBV7-8; J: TRBJ1-1; D: .; size: .; CDR3: CASSRAVAPEAFF; DNA: TGTGCCAGCAGCCGAGCGGTGGCCCCTGAAGCTTTCTTT
V: TRBV13; J: TRBJ2-5; D: TRBD2; size: .; CDR3: CASSARLAGAGGETQYF; DNA: TGTGCCAGCAGCGCTCGACTAGCGGGGGCCGGTGGGGAGACCCAGTACTTC
V: TRBV5-5; J: TRBJ1-2; D: TRBD1; size: .; CDR3: CASSSTTGANYGYTF; DNA: TGTGCCAGCAGCTCTACAACAGGGGCGAACTATGGCTACACCTTC
V: TRBV24-1; J: TRBJ1-2; D: .; size: once; CDR3: CATSDRTRDYGYTF; DNA: TGTGCCACCAGTGACCGGACCAGGGACTATGGCTACACCTTC
V: TRBV10-1; J: TRBJ2-5; D: .; size: .; CDR3: CASSDRWDIQETQYF; DNA: TGCGCCAGCAGTGATCGGTGGGACATCCAAGAGACCCAGTACTTC
V: TRBV27; J: TRBJ1-1; D: TRBD1; size: .; CDR3: CASHKLYSDRAEKAFF; DNA: TGTGCCAGCCATAAACTTTACTCGGACAGGGCGGAGAAAGCTTTCTTT
V: TRBV30; J: TRBJ2-5; D: TRBD2; size: .; CDR3: CAWSFTRGGLKTQYF; DNA: TGTGCCTGGAGTTTCACCCGGGGGGGCCTCAAGACCCAGTACTTC
V: TRBV5-1; J: TRBJ2-2; D: TRBD1; size: .; CDR3: CASSFSGQGTGELFF; DNA: TGCGCCAGCAGCTTTTCGGGACAGGGAACCGGGGAGCTGTTTTTT
V: TRBV3-1/TRBV3-2; J: TRBJ2-5; D: .; size: .; CDR3: CASSQGGSGETQYF; DNA: TGTGCCAGCAGCCAAGGGGGGAGCGGGGAGACCCAGTACTTC